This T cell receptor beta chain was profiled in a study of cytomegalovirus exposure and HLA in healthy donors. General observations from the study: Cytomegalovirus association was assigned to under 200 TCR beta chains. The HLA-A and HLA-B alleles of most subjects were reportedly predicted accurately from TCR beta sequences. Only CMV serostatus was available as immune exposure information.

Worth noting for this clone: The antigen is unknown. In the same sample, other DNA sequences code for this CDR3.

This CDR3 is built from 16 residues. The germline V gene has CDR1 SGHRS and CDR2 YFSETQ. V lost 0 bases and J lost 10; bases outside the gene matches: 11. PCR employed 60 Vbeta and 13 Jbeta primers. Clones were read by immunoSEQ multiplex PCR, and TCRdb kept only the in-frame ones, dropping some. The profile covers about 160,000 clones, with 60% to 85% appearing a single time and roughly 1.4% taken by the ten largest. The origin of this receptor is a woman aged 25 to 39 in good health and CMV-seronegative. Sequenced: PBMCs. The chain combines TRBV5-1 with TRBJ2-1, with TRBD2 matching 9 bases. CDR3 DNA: TGCGCCAGCAGCTTGGCGGGGGCGGGGGGGCCCAGGGAGCAGTTCTTC. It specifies CASSLAGAGGPREQFF.